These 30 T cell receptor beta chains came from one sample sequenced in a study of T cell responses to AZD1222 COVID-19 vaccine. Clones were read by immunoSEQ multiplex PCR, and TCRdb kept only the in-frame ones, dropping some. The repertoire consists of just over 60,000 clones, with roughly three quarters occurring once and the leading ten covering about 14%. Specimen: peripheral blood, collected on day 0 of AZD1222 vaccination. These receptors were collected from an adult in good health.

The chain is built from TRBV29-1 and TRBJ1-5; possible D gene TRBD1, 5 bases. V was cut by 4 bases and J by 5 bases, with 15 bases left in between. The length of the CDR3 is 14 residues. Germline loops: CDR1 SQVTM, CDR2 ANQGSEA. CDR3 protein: CSVAETGGDQPQHF. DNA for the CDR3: TGCAGCGTTGCTGAAACAGGCGGAGATCAGCCCCAGCATTTT.

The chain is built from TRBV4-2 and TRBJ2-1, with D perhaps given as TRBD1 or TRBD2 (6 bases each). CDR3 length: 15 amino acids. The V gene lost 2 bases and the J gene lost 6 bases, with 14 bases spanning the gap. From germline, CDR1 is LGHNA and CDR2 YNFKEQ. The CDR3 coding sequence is TGTGCCAGCAGCCAACAAAAAGGGGGAGGCAATGAGCAGTTCTTC. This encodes CASSQQKGGGNEQFF.

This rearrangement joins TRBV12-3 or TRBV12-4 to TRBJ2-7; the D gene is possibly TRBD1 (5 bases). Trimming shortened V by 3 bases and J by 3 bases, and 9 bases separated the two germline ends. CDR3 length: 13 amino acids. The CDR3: CASSFKGNYEQYF. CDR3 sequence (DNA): TGTGCCAGCAGTTTTAAGGGGAACTACGAGCAGTACTTC.

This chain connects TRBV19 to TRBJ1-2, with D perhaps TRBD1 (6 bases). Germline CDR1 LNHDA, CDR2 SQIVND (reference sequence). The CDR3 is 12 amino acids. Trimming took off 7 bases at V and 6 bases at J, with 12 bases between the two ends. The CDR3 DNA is TGTGCCAGTACGGACAGTGGGGATGGCTACACCTTC. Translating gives CASTDSGDGYTF.

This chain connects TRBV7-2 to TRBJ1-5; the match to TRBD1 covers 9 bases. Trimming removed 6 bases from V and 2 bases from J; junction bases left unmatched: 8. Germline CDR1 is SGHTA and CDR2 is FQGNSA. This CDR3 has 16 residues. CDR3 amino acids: CASRPQGALGNQPQHF. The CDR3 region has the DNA TGTGCCAGCAGACCACAGGGGGCTTTGGGCAATCAGCCCCAGCATTTT.

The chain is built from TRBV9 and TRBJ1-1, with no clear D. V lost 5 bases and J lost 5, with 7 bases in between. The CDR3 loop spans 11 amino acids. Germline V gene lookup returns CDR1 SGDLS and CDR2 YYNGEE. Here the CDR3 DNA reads TGTGCCAGCAGGTCCGGGACTGAAGCTTTCTTT. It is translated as CASRSGTEAFF. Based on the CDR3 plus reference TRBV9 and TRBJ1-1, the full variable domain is DSGVTQTPKHLITATGQRVTLRCSPRSGDLSVYWYQQSLDQGLQFLIQYYNGEERAKGNILERFSAQQFPDLHSELNLSSLELGDSALYFCASRSGTEAFFGQGTRLTVV.

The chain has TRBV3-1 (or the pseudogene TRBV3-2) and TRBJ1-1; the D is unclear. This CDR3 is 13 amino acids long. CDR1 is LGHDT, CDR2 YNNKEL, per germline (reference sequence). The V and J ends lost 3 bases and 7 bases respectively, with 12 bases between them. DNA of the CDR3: TGTGCCAGCAGCCAGGGTGGTACGAATGAAGCTTTCTTT. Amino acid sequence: CASSQGGTNEAFF.

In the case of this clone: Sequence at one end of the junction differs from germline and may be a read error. The CDR3 coding sequence is TGTGCCAGCGGGGGACTAGAGCTTGGCTTC. It is translated as CASGGLELGF. The V call is TRBV7-6, the J call TRBJ2-7; 8 bases align to TRBD2. Germline V gene lookup returns CDR1 SGHVS and CDR2 FNYEAQ. The CDR3 loop spans 10 amino acids.

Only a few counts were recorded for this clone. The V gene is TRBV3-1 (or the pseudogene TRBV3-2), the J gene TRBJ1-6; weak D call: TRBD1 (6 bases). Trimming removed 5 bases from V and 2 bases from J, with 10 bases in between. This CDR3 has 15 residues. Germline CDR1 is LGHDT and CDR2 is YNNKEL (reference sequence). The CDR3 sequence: CASSEDRAYNSPLHF. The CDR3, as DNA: TGTGCCAGCAGCGAGGACAGAGCCTATAATTCACCCCTCCACTTT.

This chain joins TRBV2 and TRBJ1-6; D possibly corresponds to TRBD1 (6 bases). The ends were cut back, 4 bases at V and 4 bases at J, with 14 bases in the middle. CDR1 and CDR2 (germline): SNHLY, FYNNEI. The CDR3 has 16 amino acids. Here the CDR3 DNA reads TGTGCCAGCAGTGGGGAAGGGGGAATTTATAATTCACCCCTCCACTTT. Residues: CASSGEGGIYNSPLHF. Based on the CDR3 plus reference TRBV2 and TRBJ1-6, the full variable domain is EPEVTQTPSHQVTQMGQEVILRCVPISNHLYFYWYRQILGQKVEFLVSFYNNEISEKSEIFDDQFSVERPDGSNFTLKIRSTKLEDSAMYFCASSGEGGIYNSPLHFGNGTRLTVT.

CDR3 nucleotides: TGTGCCAGCAGTTACTCGATGGGGGATGAAAAACTGTTTTTT. Its protein is CASSYSMGDEKLFF. The chain combines TRBV6-2 or TRBV6-3 with TRBJ1-4; D may be TRBD1 (5 bases). Germline V lookup: CDR1 MNHEY, CDR2 SVGEGT. V shed 0 bases and J shed 6 bases, with 8 bases lying between them. This CDR3 has 14 residues.

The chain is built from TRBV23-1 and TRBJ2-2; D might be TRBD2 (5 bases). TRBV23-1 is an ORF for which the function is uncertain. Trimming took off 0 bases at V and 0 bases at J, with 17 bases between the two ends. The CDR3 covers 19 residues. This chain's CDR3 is CASSQSWRGWAPNTGELFF. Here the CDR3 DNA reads TGCGCCAGCAGTCAATCGTGGCGCGGGTGGGCCCCGAACACCGGGGAGCTGTTTTTT.

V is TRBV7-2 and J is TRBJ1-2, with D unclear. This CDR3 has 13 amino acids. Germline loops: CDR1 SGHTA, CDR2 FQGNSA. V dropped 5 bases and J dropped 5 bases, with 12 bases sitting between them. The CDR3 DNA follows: TGTGCCAGCAGCGCAGACAAGGCTTATGGCTACACCTTC. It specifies CASSADKAYGYTF.

Written as DNA, the CDR3 is TGTGCCAGCGCACAGGGGGCCACCTACGAGCAGTACTTC. Translated: CASAQGATYEQYF. J is TRBJ2-7 and V is TRBV6-5; TRBD1 matches 9 bases. This CDR3 spans 13 amino acids. Germline trimming cut 8 bases from V and 2 bases from J; bases unmatched to any gene: 4. CDR1 is MNHEY and CDR2 is SVGAGI in the germline V gene.

CDR3 DNA: TGTGCCAGCGCCCCTCTGAACACTGAAGCTTTCTTT. Translating it yields CASAPLNTEAFF. The V call is TRBV12-3 or TRBV12-4, the J call TRBJ1-1; D uncertain. The CDR3 covers 12 residues. Deletions cut 8 bases from V and 0 bases from J, with 7 bases between.

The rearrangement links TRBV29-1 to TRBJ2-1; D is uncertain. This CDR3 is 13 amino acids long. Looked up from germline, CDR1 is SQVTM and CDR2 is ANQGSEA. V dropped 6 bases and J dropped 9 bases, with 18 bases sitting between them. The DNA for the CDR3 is TGCAGCGTGATTTCAACATGGACCGGTGAGCAGTTCTTC. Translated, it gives CSVISTWTGEQFF.

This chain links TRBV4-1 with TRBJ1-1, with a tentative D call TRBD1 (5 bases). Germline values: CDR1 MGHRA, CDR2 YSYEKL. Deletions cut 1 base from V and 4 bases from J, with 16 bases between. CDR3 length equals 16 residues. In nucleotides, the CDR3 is TGCGCCAGCAGCCAAGCCTCGACCATAAGGGGCACTGAAGCTTTCTTT. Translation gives CASSQASTIRGTEAFF.

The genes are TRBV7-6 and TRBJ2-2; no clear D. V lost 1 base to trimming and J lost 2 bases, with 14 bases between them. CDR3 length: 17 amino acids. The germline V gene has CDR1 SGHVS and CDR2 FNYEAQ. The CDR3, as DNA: TGTGCCAGCAGCTTAGGAGGATGGGTCGAAAACACCGGGGAGCTGTTTTTT. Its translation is CASSLGGWVENTGELFF.

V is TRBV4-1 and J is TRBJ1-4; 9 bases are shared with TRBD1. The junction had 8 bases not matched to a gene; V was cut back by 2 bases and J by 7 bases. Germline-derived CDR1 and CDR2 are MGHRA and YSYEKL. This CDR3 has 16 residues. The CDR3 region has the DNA TGCGCCAGCAGCCAACTGGGGACAGGGTCGAGTGAAAAACTGTTTTTT. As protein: CASSQLGTGSSEKLFF.

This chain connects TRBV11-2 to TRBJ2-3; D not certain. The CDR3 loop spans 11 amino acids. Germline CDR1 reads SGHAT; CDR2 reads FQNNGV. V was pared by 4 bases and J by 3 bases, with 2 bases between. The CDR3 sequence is CASSWTDTQYF. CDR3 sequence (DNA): TGTGCCAGCAGCTGGACAGATACGCAGTATTTT.

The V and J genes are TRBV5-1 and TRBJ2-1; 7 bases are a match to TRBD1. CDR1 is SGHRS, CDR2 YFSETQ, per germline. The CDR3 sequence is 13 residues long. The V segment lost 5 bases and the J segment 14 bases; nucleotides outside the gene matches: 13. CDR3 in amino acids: CASSDTTGVRKFF. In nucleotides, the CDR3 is TGCGCCAGCAGTGACACTACAGGGGTAAGGAAGTTCTTC.

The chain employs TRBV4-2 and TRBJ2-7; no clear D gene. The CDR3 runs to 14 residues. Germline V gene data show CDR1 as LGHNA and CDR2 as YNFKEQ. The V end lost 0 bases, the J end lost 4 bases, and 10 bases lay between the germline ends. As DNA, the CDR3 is TGTGCCAGCAGCCAAGAAGTGACTTGGTACGAGCAGTACTTC. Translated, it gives CASSQEVTWYEQYF.

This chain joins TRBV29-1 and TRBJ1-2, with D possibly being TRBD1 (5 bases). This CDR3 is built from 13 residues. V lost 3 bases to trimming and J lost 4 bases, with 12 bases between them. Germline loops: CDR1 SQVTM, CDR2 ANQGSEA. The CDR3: CSVEAGSGYGYTF. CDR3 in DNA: TGCAGCGTTGAGGCAGGGTCGGGCTATGGCTACACCTTC.

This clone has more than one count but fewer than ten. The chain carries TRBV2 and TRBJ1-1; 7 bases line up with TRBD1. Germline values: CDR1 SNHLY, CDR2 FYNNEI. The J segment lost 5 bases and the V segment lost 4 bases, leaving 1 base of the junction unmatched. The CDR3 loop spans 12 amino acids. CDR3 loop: CASSAGQTEAFF. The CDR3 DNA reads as TGTGCCAGCAGTGCGGGACAGACTGAAGCTTTCTTT.

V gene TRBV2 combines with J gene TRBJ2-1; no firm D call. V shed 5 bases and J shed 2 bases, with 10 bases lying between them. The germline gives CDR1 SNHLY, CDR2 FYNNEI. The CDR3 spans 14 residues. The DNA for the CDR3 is TGTGCCAGCAGTCCCGGCCGTACCTACAATGAGCAGTTCTTC. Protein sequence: CASSPGRTYNEQFF. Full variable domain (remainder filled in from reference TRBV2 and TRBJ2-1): EPEVTQTPSHQVTQMGQEVILRCVPISNHLYFYWYRQILGQKVEFLVSFYNNEISEKSEIFDDQFSVERPDGSNFTLKIRSTKLEDSAMYFCASSPGRTYNEQFFGPGTRLTVL.

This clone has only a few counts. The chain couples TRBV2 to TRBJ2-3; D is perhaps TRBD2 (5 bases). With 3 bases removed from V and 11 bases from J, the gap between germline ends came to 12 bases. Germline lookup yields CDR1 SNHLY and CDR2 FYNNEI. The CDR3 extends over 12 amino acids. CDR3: CASSEERTEQYF. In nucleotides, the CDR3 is TGTGCCAGCAGTGAGGAGCGGACTGAGCAGTATTTT.

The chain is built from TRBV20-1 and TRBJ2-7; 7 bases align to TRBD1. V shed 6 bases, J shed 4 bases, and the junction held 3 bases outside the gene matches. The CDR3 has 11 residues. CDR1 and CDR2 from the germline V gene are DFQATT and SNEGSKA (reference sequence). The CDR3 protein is CSANRGYEQYF. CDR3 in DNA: TGCAGTGCAAACAGGGGATACGAGCAGTACTTC.

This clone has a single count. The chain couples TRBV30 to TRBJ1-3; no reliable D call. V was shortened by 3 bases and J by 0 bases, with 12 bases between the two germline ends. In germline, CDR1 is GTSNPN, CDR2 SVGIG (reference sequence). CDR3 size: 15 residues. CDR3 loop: CAWRGFSSSGNTIYF. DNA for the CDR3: TGTGCCTGGAGGGGGTTCTCGAGCTCTGGAAACACCATATATTTT.

The DNA for the CDR3 is TGTGCCAGCCAGGGCGAGACTAGCACAGATACGCAGTATTTT. This codes for CASQGETSTDTQYF. The rearrangement uses TRBV10-3 and TRBJ2-3; the D gene is possibly TRBD1 (5 bases). CDR3 length: 14 residues. V gave up 10 bases and J gave up 0 bases, with 14 bases separating them. Per the germline V gene, CDR1 is ENHRY and CDR2 is SYGVKD.

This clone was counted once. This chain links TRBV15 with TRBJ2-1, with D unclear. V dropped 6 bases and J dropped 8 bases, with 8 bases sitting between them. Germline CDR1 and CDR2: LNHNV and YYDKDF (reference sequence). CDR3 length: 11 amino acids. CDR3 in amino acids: CATRKKYEQFF. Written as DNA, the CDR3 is TGTGCCACCAGGAAAAAGTATGAGCAGTTCTTC.